These T cell receptor beta chains were read from a single sample in a study of neoadjuvant anti-PD-1 for oral cavity cancer. TCRdb's table, derived via immunoSEQ multiplex PCR, lists solely in-frame clones and lacks some. The sample lists 30,000 to 40,000 clones, around 87% occurring once. The sample was PBMCs, taken before nivolumab (anti-PD-1) treatment. These receptors all come from a person between 40 and 85 years old with oral cavity squamous cell carcinoma. The CDR3 runs from the conserved cysteine through the conserved F or W. Fields, in order: J gene, V gene, clone size, D gene, CDR3 protein. The D gene is left open where the match is weak. Clone size is not always given. Where it is, it says once, few, many or a class for expanded clones.

j_call: TRBJ1-2; v_call: TRBV19; clone_size: -; d_call: -; cdr3_aa: CASSQISIYTF
j_call: TRBJ1-5; v_call: TRBV30; clone_size: -; d_call: TRBD1; cdr3_aa: CAWTGGDDNQPQHF
j_call: TRBJ2-1; v_call: TRBV5-1; clone_size: -; d_call: TRBD2; cdr3_aa: CASSYSGGAQNEQFF
j_call: TRBJ2-1; v_call: TRBV7-2; clone_size: -; d_call: -; cdr3_aa: CASSLGPSGEQFF
j_call: TRBJ1-3; v_call: TRBV29-1; clone_size: -; d_call: -; cdr3_aa: CSVGSDSGNTIYF
j_call: TRBJ1-4; v_call: TRBV2; clone_size: -; d_call: -; cdr3_aa: CASSLNGGRNEKLFF
j_call: TRBJ2-7; v_call: TRBV27; clone_size: medium-sized; d_call: -; cdr3_aa: CASSPRGGAPYEQYF
j_call: TRBJ2-7; v_call: TRBV29-1; clone_size: -; d_call: TRBD1; cdr3_aa: CSVVAGTGSYEQYF
j_call: TRBJ2-1; v_call: TRBV2; clone_size: -; d_call: TRBD1; cdr3_aa: CASSGQGAPYNEQFF
j_call: TRBJ2-1; v_call: TRBV4-1; clone_size: -; d_call: -; cdr3_aa: CASSFQEEFNEQFF
j_call: TRBJ2-1; v_call: TRBV7-3; clone_size: -; d_call: TRBD2; cdr3_aa: CASSLKSGTSGGYNEQFF
j_call: TRBJ2-5; v_call: TRBV6-5; clone_size: -; d_call: TRBD2; cdr3_aa: CASSPGLAGETQYF
j_call: TRBJ1-2; v_call: TRBV5-8; clone_size: -; d_call: -; cdr3_aa: CASSSLGFGYTF
j_call: TRBJ2-7; v_call: TRBV7-2; clone_size: -; d_call: TRBD1; cdr3_aa: CASSLGDRRHEQYF
j_call: TRBJ2-2; v_call: TRBV9; clone_size: -; d_call: -; cdr3_aa: CASSLLVDTGELFF
j_call: TRBJ1-4; v_call: TRBV15; clone_size: medium-sized; d_call: TRBD1; cdr3_aa: CATSRETGSASGEKLFF
j_call: TRBJ1-6; v_call: TRBV30; clone_size: -; d_call: -; cdr3_aa: CAWGEQGRSPLHF
j_call: TRBJ1-1; v_call: TRBV27; clone_size: -; d_call: TRBD1; cdr3_aa: CAIKRTGGANTEAFF
j_call: TRBJ2-1; v_call: TRBV6-1; clone_size: once; d_call: -; cdr3_aa: CASSEPLGRTSSYNEQFF
j_call: TRBJ1-1; v_call: TRBV9; clone_size: -; d_call: -; cdr3_aa: CASSPPGNTGNTEAFF
j_call: TRBJ1-2; v_call: TRBV21-1; clone_size: -; d_call: -; cdr3_aa: CASSGRIKTETNPDRGYGYTF
j_call: TRBJ1-1; v_call: TRBV4-1; clone_size: -; d_call: -; cdr3_aa: CASSQDRGVNTEAFF
j_call: TRBJ2-3; v_call: TRBV11-2; clone_size: -; d_call: TRBD2; cdr3_aa: CASSFPGTSGGLSTDTQYF
j_call: TRBJ2-5; v_call: TRBV5-6; clone_size: once; d_call: TRBD1; cdr3_aa: CASSQGTAQETQYF
j_call: TRBJ2-2; v_call: TRBV10-2; clone_size: -; d_call: TRBD1; cdr3_aa: CASRAWTGESTGELFF
j_call: TRBJ1-1; v_call: TRBV10-3; clone_size: -; d_call: -; cdr3_aa: CAISESGQQNTEAFF
j_call: TRBJ2-1; v_call: TRBV5-5; clone_size: -; d_call: TRBD2; cdr3_aa: CASSLAPGLAGGHNEQFF
j_call: TRBJ2-7; v_call: TRBV11-2; clone_size: -; d_call: -; cdr3_aa: CASSLGESYEQYF
j_call: TRBJ2-1; v_call: TRBV7-2; clone_size: -; d_call: TRBD1; cdr3_aa: CASSFTPGTGGFNEQFF
j_call: TRBJ2-7; v_call: TRBV6-1; clone_size: once; d_call: -; cdr3_aa: CASRTAEGSEQYF
j_call: TRBJ2-7; v_call: TRBV6-1; clone_size: -; d_call: TRBD1; cdr3_aa: CASRWDRETYEQYF
j_call: TRBJ2-1; v_call: TRBV11-2; clone_size: few; d_call: -; cdr3_aa: CASTPKRGGRDEQFF
j_call: TRBJ2-3; v_call: TRBV5-4; clone_size: -; d_call: -; cdr3_aa: CASSSPNLRGRGTDTQYF
j_call: TRBJ2-7; v_call: TRBV11-2; clone_size: -; d_call: -; cdr3_aa: CASSLAPGALSYEQYF
j_call: TRBJ1-1; v_call: TRBV28; clone_size: -; d_call: TRBD1; cdr3_aa: CASRQGAGEAFF
j_call: TRBJ2-1; v_call: TRBV14; clone_size: once; d_call: -; cdr3_aa: CASSQRGNRERQFF
j_call: TRBJ1-1; v_call: TRBV30; clone_size: -; d_call: -; cdr3_aa: CAWSDSFTEAFF
j_call: TRBJ1-2; v_call: TRBV5-1; clone_size: -; d_call: TRBD1; cdr3_aa: CASRSTGVNDYGYTF
j_call: TRBJ1-2; v_call: TRBV6-6; clone_size: -; d_call: -; cdr3_aa: CASVGGGPQGGYTF
j_call: TRBJ2-3; v_call: TRBV5-1; clone_size: -; d_call: -; cdr3_aa: CASSLGGTSTDTQYF
j_call: TRBJ1-2; v_call: TRBV5-4; clone_size: -; d_call: -; cdr3_aa: CASSLESGTGYTF
j_call: TRBJ2-1; v_call: TRBV25-1; clone_size: -; d_call: -; cdr3_aa: CASSGAEDSYNEQFF
j_call: TRBJ2-7; v_call: TRBV7-2; clone_size: -; d_call: -; cdr3_aa: CASSYRGGGTYEQYF
j_call: TRBJ1-6; v_call: TRBV18; clone_size: -; d_call: -; cdr3_aa: CASSPPEGSPLHF
j_call: TRBJ2-1; v_call: TRBV5-1; clone_size: -; d_call: TRBD2; cdr3_aa: CASSLDPAGGRSEQFF
j_call: TRBJ1-1; v_call: TRBV5-1; clone_size: -; d_call: TRBD1; cdr3_aa: CASSMTGLRTEAFF
j_call: TRBJ1-4; v_call: TRBV7-3; clone_size: once; d_call: -; cdr3_aa: CATIKGWANEKLFF